The T cell receptor (beta chain) under discussion was sequenced for a study of graft-versus-host responses after intestinal transplantation. The germline V gene encodes CDR1 SGDLS and CDR2 YYNGEE. The germline V and J ends were trimmed by 3 bases and 1 base, with 5 bases remaining between them. This CDR3 is built from 14 residues. Some clones are missing from TCRdb's copy, which holds only in-frame ones; the method was immunoSEQ multiplex PCR. The sample carries 9,900 or so clones, about 86% recorded once. Study observations and caveats: GvH clones were identified in recipient marrow, with some first appearing in ileum or blood.

Regarding this clone: As yet, its antigen is unknown.

Grafts had their tissue processed, releasing intraepithelial and lamina propria lymphocytes. The sequence was collected from a human patient who received an intestinal transplant, so some T cells may come from the graft donor. The chain links TRBV9 to TRBJ2-6, with D possibly being TRBD2 (5 bases). Sample: ileum tissue, taken about 700 days after intestinal transplantation. The CDR3: CASSAGSGANVLTF. The CDR3 region has the DNA TGTGCCAGCAGCGCGGGATCTGGGGCCAACGTCCTGACTTTC.